This record looks at one TCR beta chain sequence and its context. Its antigen is not known. This entry is derived from a study of regulatory T cells in long-lasting Graves disease. Broader study findings: More public clonotypes were shared by persistent patients (about 2,700) than by new patients (approximately 990).

CDR3 length: 18 amino acids. J lost 1 base, V lost 0 bases, and 8 bases had no gene match. Germline V gene sequence: CDR1 MNHEY, CDR2 SVGAGI. For TCR beta, libraries came from iRepertoire HTBI primers and Arm-PCR of CDR3 regions. A single record per CDR3 protein comes from TCRdb applying MiXCR to the multiplex PCR reads. The sample has hundreds of thousands of distinct CDR3 sequences, approximately 15% seen once. Specified time point: newly diagnosed GD, antithyroid drugs for less than 3 months. PBMC RNA was the source of the TCR library. These data were also reused for a study on T cells in Graves' hyperthyroidism and ophthalmopathy. From that report: For Graves' hyperthyroidism to be stable, ophthalmopathy could not progress within 18 months. The study used the HTBI primer set for a first-round RT-PCR of the TCR CDR3.

The specimen comprised peripheral blood mononuclear cells (PBMCs), sampled at new diagnosis, from a patient treated with antithyroid drugs. This rearrangement joins TRBV6-5 to TRBJ2-1; 8 bases line up with TRBD2. This receptor was taken from a woman younger than 45 with Graves disease. The CDR3 region has the DNA TGTGCCAGCAGTTACTCGACCCCCTCGGGAGGGTCCTACAATGAGCAGTTCTTC. This gives the protein CASSYSTPSGGSYNEQFF.